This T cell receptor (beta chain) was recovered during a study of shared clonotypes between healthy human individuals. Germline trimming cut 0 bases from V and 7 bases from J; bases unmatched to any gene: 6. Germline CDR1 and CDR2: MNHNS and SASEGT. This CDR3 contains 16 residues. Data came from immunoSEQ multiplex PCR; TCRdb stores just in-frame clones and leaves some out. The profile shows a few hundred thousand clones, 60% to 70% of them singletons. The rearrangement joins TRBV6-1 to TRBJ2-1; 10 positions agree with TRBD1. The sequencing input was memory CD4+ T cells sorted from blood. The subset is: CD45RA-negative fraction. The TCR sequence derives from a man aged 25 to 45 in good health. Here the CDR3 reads CASSEAMGQGLNEQFF. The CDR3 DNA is TGTGCCAGCAGTGAAGCGATGGGACAGGGGCTAAATGAGCAGTTCTTC.